This entry describes one TCR beta chain. The antigen remains unidentified. Amplification of TCR beta CDR3 regions used RNA transcripts. The workflow started with a first-round RT-PCR run with HTBI primers and then moved on to a second-round multiplex PCR. Using its own MiXCR run on the multiplex PCR reads, TCRdb lists one record per CDR3 protein. The repertoire has just over 400,000 distinct CDR3 sequences, more than 20% of them found once; the top ten carry 2.5% to 3.5%. The data derive from a study of Graves' ophthalmopathy and Graves' hyperthyroidism. Broader study findings: A majority of expanded thyroid clonotypes exceeding 0.001 frequency were likewise present in blood. A 13-signature model separated ophthalmopathy from stable hyperthyroidism, roughly 86% sensitivity, around 81% specificity.

Uncontrolled infections, other autoimmune diseases, pregnancy or lactation barred patients from enrollment. The evidence that diagnosis relied on was clinical symptoms, serum thyroxine, TRAb, thyroid ultrasound and orbital computed tomography. CDR1 is KGHSH, CDR2 LQKENI, per germline. V gave up 3 bases and J gave up 5 bases, with 14 bases separating them. The CDR3 runs to 15 residues. Sequencing input: peripheral blood. J is TRBJ1-5 and V is TRBV18; D is possibly TRBD1 (5 bases). The source is a woman under 30 with stable Graves' hyperthyroidism. CDR3 loop: CASSPPGGGDQPQHF. The CDR3 DNA reads TGTGCCAGCTCACCGCCGGGGGGAGGGGATCAGCCCCAGCATTTT.